The entry that follows covers one T cell receptor (beta chain) sequence. Authors' analysis steps: Amplification from reference gene primers served as the basis for estimated nucleated cell counts. Clones were read by immunoSEQ multiplex PCR, and TCRdb kept only the in-frame ones, dropping some. V and J calls and clone size follow that table, whereas D and trimming were derived from the DNA. The sample records fewer than 500,000 clones, over 75% being singletons. These data come from a study of blood T cell repertoires in COVID-19. Study as a whole: Sample material is recorded as cDNA or gDNA derived from T cells, B-cell-depleted T cells, or PBMCs.

Cohort assignment relied on participant-reported clinical history. The recovered donors of Cohort 3 showed two negative PCRs, clearance, or symptom resolution. Trimming pared 2 bases from V and 8 bases from J, leaving 18 bases between. There are 15 residues in the CDR3. CDR1 MNHEY and CDR2 SVGAGI come from the germline V gene. The sample comprised PBMCs or T cells enriched from blood (not recorded which). The chain carries TRBV6-5 and TRBJ1-1, with D hard to call. The receptor was derived from a young man who had recovered from COVID-19. The CDR3 nucleotides are TGTGCCAGCAGTTACCTGGGAGGAACCCCGAAAGAAGCTTTCTTT. Its protein is CASSYLGGTPKEAFF.